The 27 T cell receptor beta chains presented below share a single source sample, sequenced in a study of blood T cell repertoires in COVID-19. TCRdb's table, derived via immunoSEQ multiplex PCR, lists solely in-frame clones and lacks some. Here the sample spans about 210,000 clones, 92% being singletons. Sequencing input: peripheral blood. Receptor source: a man between 25 and 39 years old with acute or convalescent COVID-19.

The chain is built from TRBV11-2 and TRBJ1-2; D ambiguous. The CDR3 runs 12 residues. Germline assignment: CDR1 SGHAT and CDR2 FQNNGV. V dropped 4 bases and J dropped 7 bases, with 10 bases sitting between them. The CDR3 is CASSSTTGGYTF. The CDR3 nucleotides are TGTGCCAGCAGCTCTACAACGGGTGGCTACACCTTC.

This clone was observed once. As DNA, the CDR3 is TGTGCCACCCAGGGGGGAGCGGGAGCGTACGAGCAGTACTTC. Residues: CATQGGAGAYEQYF. V is TRBV28 and J is TRBJ2-7; possibly TRBD2 for D (8 bases). The CDR3 is 14 amino acids. Germline V gene sequence: CDR1 MDHEN, CDR2 SYDVKM. Trimming shortened V by 10 bases and J by 4 bases, and 20 bases separated the two germline ends.

The chain combines TRBV7-9 with TRBJ2-3, with 10 bases lining up with TRBD2. The CDR3 spans 15 residues. Germline assignment: CDR1 SEHNR and CDR2 FQNEAQ (reference sequence). CDR3 nucleotides: TGTGCGTTTGAACCACTAGCGGGGTCCACAGATACGCAGTATTTT. Protein product: CAFEPLAGSTDTQYF.

The gene calls are TRBV30 and TRBJ2-5; unclear D gene. The germline V gene encodes CDR1 GTSNPN and CDR2 SVGIG (reference sequence). The CDR3 contains 11 residues. V dropped 2 bases and J dropped 5 bases, with 6 bases sitting between them. CDR3 amino acids: CAWSPRETQYF. Here the CDR3 DNA reads TGTGCCTGGAGTCCCCGGGAGACCCAGTACTTC.

V gene TRBV5-5 combines with J gene TRBJ1-5, with D perhaps TRBD1 (6 bases). This CDR3 comprises 14 residues. CDR1 SGHKS and CDR2 YYEKEE come from the germline V gene (reference sequence). The V gene lost 4 bases and the J gene lost 5 bases, with 13 bases spanning the gap. The CDR3 loop is CASSPQKGDQPQHF. The CDR3 DNA is TGTGCCAGCAGCCCCCAGAAGGGGGATCAGCCCCAGCATTTT.

The gene calls are TRBV4-1 and TRBJ1-1; D is perhaps TRBD1 (5 bases). Germline V gene sequence: CDR1 MGHRA, CDR2 YSYEKL. Trimming left V 3 bases short and J 5 bases short, with 16 bases between. This CDR3 spans 15 amino acids. The CDR3 protein is CASSQELGPGTEAFF. The CDR3 nucleotides read TGCGCCAGCAGCCAGGAATTGGGGCCTGGGACTGAAGCTTTCTTT.

The J gene is TRBJ2-5, the V gene TRBV7-3; 9 bases align to TRBD2. Unmatched junction bases numbered 7, after V lost 4 bases and J lost 4 bases. The CDR3 runs to 15 residues. Germline V gene sequence: CDR1 SGHTA, CDR2 FQGTGA. The CDR3 sequence is CASSYLGLASETQYF. The CDR3 region has the DNA TGTGCCAGCAGCTACTTGGGACTAGCCTCAGAGACCCAGTACTTC.

This chain joins TRBV19 and TRBJ2-2; D perhaps matches TRBD2 (5 bases). The CDR3 extends over 13 amino acids. V was pared by 6 bases and J by 6 bases, with 11 bases between. Germline values: CDR1 LNHDA, CDR2 SQIVND (reference sequence). The CDR3 region is CASRMGVAGELFF. The CDR3 bases are TGTGCCAGTAGGATGGGAGTGGCCGGGGAGCTGTTTTTT. The entire variable domain, with the rest obtained from reference TRBV19 and TRBJ2-2, is as follows: DGGITQSPKYLFRKEGQNVTLSCEQNLNHDAMYWYRQDPGQGLRLIYYSQIVNDFQKGDIAEGYSVSREKKESFPLTVTSAQKNPTAFYLCASRMGVAGELFFGEGSRLTVL.

The rearrangement uses TRBV6-1 and TRBJ2-3; D may be TRBD2 (6 bases). The V end was cut by 0 bases, the J end by 5 bases, with 6 bases between. Per the germline V gene, CDR1 is MNHNS and CDR2 is SASEGT. The CDR3 is 13 residues long. The CDR3 DNA reads as TGTGCCAGCAGTGAAGCGGGGGGAGATACGCAGTATTTT. Residues: CASSEAGGDTQYF.

The J gene is TRBJ2-1, the V gene TRBV29-1; 12 bases fit TRBD2. With 6 bases clipped from V and 2 bases from J, the junction kept 11 bases outside the gene matches. CDR1 and CDR2 from the germline V gene are SQVTM and ANQGSEA. This CDR3 region has 17 residues. This CDR3 is CSVRLAGARGAYNEQFF. The CDR3 DNA reads as TGCAGCGTAAGACTAGCGGGGGCCCGGGGGGCCTACAATGAGCAGTTCTTC.

V and J are TRBV6-5 and TRBJ2-7, with 9 bases aligning to TRBD2. The trim removed 8 bases at V and 6 bases at J, leaving 8 bases unmatched. There are 13 residues in the CDR3. Germline V lookup: CDR1 MNHEY, CDR2 SVGAGI. The CDR3 DNA follows: TGTGCCAGCGGATTAGCGGGAGTAGGCGAGCAGTACTTC. Translation gives CASGLAGVGEQYF.

This clone was counted once. The chain links TRBV2 to TRBJ1-5, with TRBD1 as a possible D gene (6 bases). The CDR3 length is 14 residues. Trimming removed 6 bases from V and 7 bases from J, with 16 bases in between. The germline CDR1 and CDR2 sequences are SNHLY and FYNNEI. Here the CDR3 DNA reads TGTGCCAGCAGACCTGGACAGTCGGGGCAGCCCCAGCATTTT. It codes for CASRPGQSGQPQHF.

The chain recombines TRBV19 with TRBJ2-6, with D maybe TRBD2 (6 bases). V shed 5 bases and J shed 0 bases, with 23 bases lying between them. This CDR3 region has 20 residues. In germline, CDR1 is LNHDA, CDR2 SQIVND (reference sequence). The CDR3 sequence: CASSPRSAREADSGANVLTF. The DNA of the CDR3 is TGTGCCAGTAGTCCTAGATCGGCTAGGGAGGCCGACTCTGGGGCCAACGTCCTGACTTTC.

This sequence joins TRBV20-1 and TRBJ2-3, with 11 bases that match TRBD1. Germline V CDR1 and CDR2: DFQATT, SNEGSKA (reference sequence). V shed 3 bases and J 11 bases; nucleotides not matched to a gene: 10. The CDR3 is 14 residues long. CDR3: CSASGTGGRAGQYF. The CDR3 DNA is TGCAGTGCTAGTGGGACAGGGGGAAGAGCTGGGCAGTATTTT.

The rearrangement uses TRBV7-9 and TRBJ1-2; the D gene is possibly TRBD1 (6 bases). Germline V gives CDR1 SEHNR, CDR2 FQNEAQ (reference sequence). The CDR3 totals 13 residues. Trimming left V 1 base short and J 8 bases short, with 11 bases between. In nucleotides, the CDR3 is TGTGCCAGCAGCTTAGAGGGGGTCGCCGGCTACACCTTC. Protein product: CASSLEGVAGYTF.

CDR3 DNA: TGCAGCGTACGAACGGTGCAGTTCTTC. Its translation is CSVRTVQFF. This rearrangement joins TRBV29-1 to TRBJ2-1; D remains ambiguous. Trimming stripped 6 bases from V and 12 bases from J, with 9 bases between. Per germline, CDR1 SQVTM and CDR2 ANQGSEA. This CDR3 has 9 amino acids.

The chain recombines TRBV11-3 with TRBJ2-1; 8 bases line up with TRBD2. The ends lost 1 base at V and 10 bases at J; junction bases unmatched: 3. The CDR3 has 13 residues. Looked up from germline, CDR1 is SGHNT and CDR2 is YENEEA. CDR3 sequence: CASSLVGGGEQFF. The CDR3 DNA is TGTGCCAGCAGCTTAGTAGGCGGGGGGGAGCAGTTCTTC.

The J gene is TRBJ2-7, the V gene TRBV6-7; weak D call: TRBD1 (6 bases). TRBV6-7 belongs to the ORF category, with a function that is uncertain. CDR3 length: 13 residues. The V end lost 8 bases, the J end lost 7 bases, and 18 bases lay between the germline ends. The CDR3 sequence is CASRTYTGREQYF. The CDR3 DNA reads as TGTGCCAGCCGAACATATACAGGGAGAGAGCAGTACTTC.

V and J are TRBV6-5 and TRBJ2-1; 12 bases are shared with TRBD2. The CDR3 covers 15 residues. Germline CDR1 MNHEY, CDR2 SVGAGI. V lost 3 bases and J lost 7; bases outside the gene matches: 4. The CDR3 reads CASSYLTSGSNEQFF. CDR3 bases: TGTGCCAGCAGTTATCTGACTAGCGGGAGTAATGAGCAGTTCTTC.

The rearrangement links TRBV3-1 (or the pseudogene TRBV3-2) to TRBJ2-7; 7 bases align to TRBD2. The CDR3 has 14 residues. The germline V gene encodes CDR1 LGHDT and CDR2 YNNKEL (reference sequence). Trimming at V came to 1 base and at J to 3 bases, leaving 3 bases not matched to a gene. DNA for the CDR3: TGTGCCAGCAGCCAAGCAGGACTAGTCTACGAGCAGTACTTC. It specifies CASSQAGLVYEQYF.

J is TRBJ1-6 and V is TRBV6-5, with a weak D call TRBD1 (5 bases). This CDR3 region has 14 residues. With 6 bases removed from V and 1 base from J, the gap between germline ends came to 7 bases. Germline V gene sequence: CDR1 MNHEY, CDR2 SVGAGI. CDR3 amino acids: CASRGTSYNSPLHF. The CDR3 region has the DNA TGTGCCAGCAGGGGGACTTCCTATAATTCACCCCTCCACTTT.

The J gene is TRBJ2-4, the V gene TRBV6-1; D uncertain. The CDR3 length is 20 residues. CDR1 is MNHNS, CDR2 SASEGT, per germline. Between the trimmed V and J ends, which lost 0 bases and 0 bases, there was a span of 21 bases. In nucleotides, the CDR3 is TGTGCCAGCAGTGAAGCGCTTTTTCTTCCAGGCAACTTAGCCAAAAACATTCAGTACTTC. Translation: CASSEALFLPGNLAKNIQYF.

J is TRBJ2-3 and V is TRBV5-1, with D possibly being TRBD1 (6 bases). This CDR3 contains 15 residues. V lost 4 bases to trimming and J lost 0 bases, with 12 bases between them. Germline assignment: CDR1 SGHRS and CDR2 YFSETQ. CDR3 loop: CASSRRQASTDTQYF. The CDR3 DNA follows: TGCGCCAGCAGCCGCCGACAGGCGAGCACAGATACGCAGTATTTT.

A few counts support this clone. This chain connects TRBV4-2 to TRBJ2-5; the D is unclear. Trimming took 6 bases from V and 4 from J, leaving 9 bases between them. Germline CDR1 LGHNA, CDR2 YNFKEQ. This CDR3 spans 12 amino acids. The CDR3 sequence: CASSMTLETQYF. In nucleotides, the CDR3 is TGTGCCAGCAGTATGACTTTAGAGACCCAGTACTTC.

The rearrangement uses TRBV5-1 and TRBJ2-5, with D possibly matching TRBD1 (6 bases). The CDR3 runs 15 residues. Germline assignment: CDR1 SGHRS and CDR2 YFSETQ. Deletions cut 3 bases from V and 1 base from J, with 13 bases between. The CDR3 sequence is CASSSRGSSQETQYF. The CDR3 DNA follows: TGCGCCAGCAGCTCCAGGGGCTCTAGCCAAGAGACCCAGTACTTC.

This sequence joins TRBV28 and TRBJ1-2; D gene unclear. CDR1 is MDHEN, CDR2 SYDVKM, per germline. V lost 6 bases to trimming and J lost 5 bases, with 16 bases between them. There are 14 residues in the CDR3. As DNA, the CDR3 is TGTGCCAGCAGGAGGGTCGCTACTCTATATGGCTACACCTTC. Protein sequence: CASRRVATLYGYTF.

The V call is TRBV28, the J call TRBJ1-2, with 7 nucleotides matching TRBD1. Germline V gives CDR1 MDHEN, CDR2 SYDVKM. V shed 6 bases and J 4 bases; nucleotides not matched to a gene: 8. The CDR3 covers 14 residues. CDR3 in DNA: TGTGCCAGCAGGCCTGCCGGGACAGTCTATGGCTACACCTTC. Residues: CASRPAGTVYGYTF.